These 22 T cell receptor beta chains were sequenced from one sample in a study of molecular identifiers for immune sequencing clone quantification. Using its own MiXCR run on the PCR reads, TCRdb lists one record per CDR3 protein. The profile shows about 640,000 distinct CDR3 sequences, just under 20% of them singletons. The material sequenced was naive CD8+ T cells from blood, with Jurkat cell RNA spiked in. Noted subset: FACS-sorted CD8+CD4-CCR7+CD45RA+ naive T cells. The receptor source for this set is a human donor in good health. Some libraries in this study had Jurkat cell RNA spiked in.

Notes on this clonotype: This could be a read error, since a much larger clone is one nucleotide away. The V call is TRBV3-1, the J call TRBJ1-2, with D perhaps matching TRBD1 (6 bases). The V gene's germline CDR1 is LGHDT and CDR2 YNNKEL (reference sequence). The CDR3 extends over 14 amino acids. The CDR3, as DNA: TGTGCCAGCAGCCAGGCAGGGGAACTTGATGGCCACACCTTC. Translating it yields CASSQAGELDGHTF. The entire variable domain, with the rest obtained from reference TRBV3-1 and TRBJ1-2, is as follows: DTAVSQTPKYLVTQMGNDKSIKCEQNLGHDTMYWYKQDSKKFLKIMFSYNNKELIINETVPNRFSPKSPDKAHLNLHINSLELGDSAVYFCASSQAGELDGHTFGSGTRLTVV.

Many counts were recorded for this clonotype. This chain joins TRBV30 and TRBJ2-7; D might be TRBD2 (5 bases). Trimming pared 4 bases from V and 3 bases from J, leaving 7 bases between. Germline assignment: CDR1 GTSNPN and CDR2 SVGIG (reference sequence). This CDR3 has 11 amino acids. CDR3 residues: CAWNSGYEQYF. The CDR3 DNA follows: TGTGCCTGGAACAGCGGCTACGAGCAGTACTTC. Full variable domain (missing parts from reference TRBV30 and TRBJ2-7): SQTIHQWPATLVQPVGSPLSLECTVEGTSNPNLYWYRQAAGRGLQLLFYSVGIGQISSEVPQNLSASRPQDRQFILSSKKLLLSDSGFYLCAWNSGYEQYFGPGTRLTVT.

At least ten counts were recorded for this clonotype. V and J are TRBV19 and TRBJ2-7, with TRBD1 matching over 10 bases. The CDR3 is 17 amino acids. The germline V gene encodes CDR1 LNHDA and CDR2 SQIVND (reference sequence). V dropped 3 bases and J dropped 0; count of bases not matched to a gene: 8. The CDR3 DNA sequence: TGTGCCAGTAGTATGGAAGGGACAGGGGCTTTCTCCTACGAGCAGTACTTC. Translation: CASSMEGTGAFSYEQYF.

As to this clonotype: A read error may be the cause here, since a much bigger clone is one base away. No conserved phenylalanine or tryptophan ends this CDR3, so it is likely a read error. The chain couples TRBV6-5 to TRBJ1-1; D remains ambiguous. The CDR3 has 12 amino acids. V lost 2 bases and J lost 7, with 8 bases in between. From germline, CDR1 is MNHEY and CDR2 SVGAGI. The DNA for the CDR3 is TGTGCCAGCAGTTACCGCTCGGGTGAAGCTTTCTCT. It yields the protein CASSYRSGEAFS.

V usage is TRBV19 and J usage is TRBJ1-1, with TRBD1 identical over 7 bases. The CDR3 loop spans 14 amino acids. Unmatched junction bases numbered 8, after V lost 4 bases and J lost 6 bases. Germline V gene data show CDR1 as LNHDA and CDR2 as SQIVND (reference sequence). The CDR3 region has the DNA TGTGCCAGTAGTACCAGCGACAGGGTTTCTGAAGCTTTCTTT. The encoded protein is CASSTSDRVSEAFF.

The chain carries TRBV7-2 and TRBJ2-1; D remains ambiguous. Per germline, CDR1 SGHTA and CDR2 FQGNSA. Trimming pared 5 bases from V and 0 bases from J, leaving 11 bases between. This CDR3 is built from 15 residues. CDR3 DNA: TGTGCCAGCAGCCCCCGACTCAGCTCCTACAATGAGCAGTTCTTC. Protein product: CASSPRLSSYNEQFF.

This clonotype was observed at least ten times. The chain joins TRBV4-1 to TRBJ2-7, with 9 bases lining up with TRBD2. With 4 bases clipped from V and 2 bases from J, the junction kept 9 bases outside the gene matches. The CDR3 sequence is 16 residues long. Germline loops: CDR1 MGHRA, CDR2 YSYEKL. Here the CDR3 reads CASSLLAGLHTYEQYF. CDR3 sequence (DNA): TGCGCCAGCAGCCTTCTAGCGGGGTTACATACCTACGAGCAGTACTTC.

Regarding this clonotype: One end of the junction fails to match germline, which may point to a read error. The V call is TRBV15, the J call TRBJ2-7, with 7 bases lining up with TRBD1. The CDR3 is 15 residues long. Germline V CDR1 and CDR2: LNHNV, YYDKDF (reference sequence). CDR3 sequence (DNA): TGTGTCACCAGCAGAGAACGACAGGGAAATTACGAGCAGTACTTC. Its translation: CVTSRERQGNYEQYF. The whole variable domain, remainder taken from reference TRBV15 and TRBJ2-7, is DAMVIQNPRYQVTQFGKPVTLSCSQTLNHNVMYWYQQKSSQAPKLLFHYYDKDFNNEADTPDNFQSRRPNTSFCFLDIRSPGLGDTAMYLCVTSRERQGNYEQYFGPGTRLTVT.

A word on this clonotype: A much larger clone lies a single base off, so this may be a read error. CDR3 residues: CASSLWTGNCGYTF. The DNA of the CDR3 is TGTGCCAGCAGCTTATGGACAGGGAACTGTGGCTACACCTTC. The V and J genes are TRBV13 and TRBJ1-2; TRBD1 aligns across 8 bases. Germline V gives CDR1 PRHDT, CDR2 FYEKMQ (reference sequence). This CDR3 is built from 14 residues.

A word on this clonotype: Since a much larger clone is just one base distant, this may be a read error. Written as DNA, the CDR3 is TGTGCCAGCGGCACGAACCCTGCAACTAATGAAAAACTGTTTTTT. Its translation: CASGTNPATNEKLFF. The V call is TRBV7-9, the J call TRBJ1-4; D gene unclear. Germline loops: CDR1 SEHNR, CDR2 FQNEAQ (reference sequence). This CDR3 is built from 15 residues. V was shortened by 8 bases and J by 0 bases, with 13 bases between the two germline ends. The full variable domain, its missing parts supplied by reference TRBV7-9 and TRBJ1-4, is DTGVSQNPRHKITKRGQNVTFRCDPISEHNRLYWYRQTLGQGPEFLTYFQNEAQLEKSRLLSDRFSAERPKGSFSTLEIQRTEQGDSAMYLCASGTNPATNEKLFFGSGTQLSVL.

The sample holds many counts of this clonotype. J is TRBJ2-2 and V is TRBV12-3 or TRBV12-4; no definite D call. The V end was cut by 1 base, the J end by 6 bases, with 3 bases between. The CDR3 loop spans 12 amino acids. CDR3 amino acids: CASSLGAGELFF. In nucleotides, the CDR3 is TGTGCCAGCAGTTTAGGGGCCGGGGAGCTGTTTTTT.

This clonotype was seen at least ten times. The chain links TRBV3-1 to TRBJ1-2, with D uncertain. V was shortened by 4 bases and J by 8 bases, with 17 bases between the two germline ends. The germline gives CDR1 LGHDT, CDR2 YNNKEL (reference sequence). This CDR3 is built from 14 residues. The CDR3 is CASSPSSAFEGYTF. CDR3 nucleotides: TGTGCCAGCAGCCCCTCTTCCGCCTTCGAAGGCTACACCTTC.

In this sample, this clonotype turned up many times. The gene calls are TRBV6-2 or TRBV6-3 and TRBJ2-2; TRBD2 matches 8 bases. Trimming cost V 2 bases and J 0 bases; bases outside gene matches: 5. The CDR3 is 17 residues long. Germline assignment: CDR1 MNHEY and CDR2 SVGEGT. The CDR3 protein is CASSYEVAGTNTGELFF. The CDR3 nucleotides read TGTGCCAGCAGTTACGAGGTAGCGGGAACGAACACCGGGGAGCTGTTTTTT.

This clonotype was detected many times. The V call is TRBV20-1, the J call TRBJ2-7; D is possibly TRBD2 (6 bases). V shed 1 base and J shed 4 bases, with 14 bases lying between them. Germline CDR1 is DFQATT and CDR2 is SNEGSKA (reference sequence). CDR3 size: 14 residues. Here the CDR3 reads CSARGLRLGYEQYF. The CDR3 DNA reads TGCAGTGCTAGAGGGCTCCGACTAGGGTACGAGCAGTACTTC.

On this clonotype: A much larger clone is a single base away; this may be a read error. The rearrangement links TRBV14 to TRBJ2-5; the match to TRBD1 covers 7 bases. V trimming: 4 bases; J trimming: 2 bases; junction bases outside the gene matches: 4. Germline assignment: CDR1 SGHDN and CDR2 FVKESK. The CDR3 runs to 14 residues. The CDR3 bases are TGTGCCAGCAGCCGAGCCAGGGGGCAAGAGACCCAGTACTTC. Translation: CASSRARGQETQYF. Filled out from reference TRBV14 and TRBJ2-5, the complete variable domain reads EAGVTQFPSHSVIEKGQTVTLRCDPISGHDNLYWYRRVMGKEIKFLLHFVKESKQDESGMPNNRFLAERTGGTYSTLKVQPAELEDSGVYFCASSRARGQETQYFGPGTRLLVL.

This clonotype showed up many times. CDR3 residues: CASSQGSERGVFYTQYF. CDR3 DNA: TGCGCCAGCAGCCAGGGGTCGGAGCGGGGGGTGTTTTATACGCAGTATTTT. V is TRBV4-3 and J is TRBJ2-3, with 9 positions matching TRBD2. V was clipped by 3 bases and J by 7 bases; unmatched bases: 14. Germline V gives CDR1 LGHNA, CDR2 YSLEER. This CDR3 is 17 amino acids long.

This clonotype came up a few times. This chain connects TRBV7-8 to TRBJ2-5, with 13 nucleotides matching TRBD2. Germline lookup yields CDR1 SGHVS and CDR2 FQNEAQ. Trimming cost V 6 bases and J 4 bases; bases outside gene matches: 8. The CDR3 loop spans 16 amino acids. The CDR3 spells CASRLAGGLLGETQYF. The CDR3 region has the DNA TGTGCCAGCAGACTAGCGGGGGGGCTCTTGGGAGAGACCCAGTACTTC.

The DNA of the CDR3 is TGTGCCAGCAGCCCCTCTCCGGGACAGGGTTACAATGAGCAGTTCTTC. This gives the protein CASSPSPGQGYNEQFF. V is TRBV13 and J is TRBJ2-1; 9 bases are shared with TRBD1. The junction had 9 bases not matched to a gene; V was cut back by 5 bases and J by 4 bases. Germline lookup yields CDR1 PRHDT and CDR2 FYEKMQ (reference sequence). The CDR3 is made up of 16 amino acids.

In the case of this clonotype: A much larger clone lies one base from this, so it may be a read error. The V call is TRBV21-1, the J call TRBJ2-2. TRBV21-1 is noted as a pseudogene. CDR3 length equals 14 residues. This CDR3 reads CACSKTGTTGELFF. The CDR3 nucleotides are TGTGCCTGCAGCAAAACCGGGACCACCGGGGAGCTGTTTTTT.

About this clonotype: A much larger clone differs by one base, so this may be a read error. Without the conserved terminal phenylalanine or tryptophan, this CDR3 likely stems from a read error. J is TRBJ2-2 and V is TRBV6-1, with TRBD2 as a possible D gene (6 bases). The CDR3 sequence is 12 residues long. Germline V gives CDR1 MNHNS, CDR2 SASEGT. Trimming took off 11 bases at V and 7 bases at J, with 14 bases between the two ends. The CDR3 DNA follows: TGTGCCGGACGGGACTTGGGCGGGGAGCTGTTTTCT. It specifies CAGRDLGGELFS.

This clonotype was counted a few times. The CDR3 DNA reads TGTGCCAGTGGCGACAGGGCAGGTACTGAAGCTTTCTTT. This encodes CASGDRAGTEAFF. V and J are TRBV19 and TRBJ1-1; 7 bases match TRBD1. Looked up from germline, CDR1 is LNHDA and CDR2 is SQIVND (reference sequence). The CDR3 is 13 residues long. Unmatched junction bases numbered 8, after V lost 8 bases and J lost 5 bases.

This clonotype was seen more than once but under ten times. The chain has TRBV29-1 and TRBJ2-1; 7 bases fit TRBD1. CDR1 and CDR2 (germline): SQVTM, ANQGSEA. The CDR3 runs to 13 residues. The ends lost 5 bases at V and 4 bases at J; junction bases unmatched: 5. CDR3 amino acids: CSVRDRLYNEQFF. The DNA for the CDR3 is TGCAGCGTTAGGGACAGACTATACAATGAGCAGTTCTTC.